This T cell receptor (beta chain) originates from a study of control samples from healthy donors and cancer patients. Method: immunoSEQ multiplex PCR; TCRdb's copy keeps in-frame clones and lacks some. Among about 130,000 clones listed, 80% to 95% were seen once. The V segment lost 6 bases and the J segment 4 bases; nucleotides outside the gene matches: 8. This CDR3 spans 15 amino acids. Germline V gene sequence: CDR1 MGHRA, CDR2 YSYEKL. V usage is TRBV4-1 and J usage is TRBJ1-3, with 8 positions matching TRBD1. The sequence came from a woman in her forties or fifties in good health. Sequenced: blood. The CDR3 here is CASSFGRDRGNTIYF. The CDR3 DNA reads as TGCGCCAGCAGTTTCGGGAGGGACAGGGGAAACACCATATATTTT.